This T cell receptor (beta chain) originates from a study of long-term antiretroviral therapy in people with HIV. Post-ART PBMC samples numbered at least two per donor, and pre-ART ones at least one. HIV-positive participants all received treatment in the United States. Survey-level resolution applied to immunoSEQ assay v3.0. Assay: immunoSEQ multiplex PCR; the TCRdb copy retains only in-frame clones and omits some. The top ten hold approximately 12% of the sample, which has 20,000 to 25,000 clones, 70% to 80% seen once. The CDR3 extends over 15 amino acids. Trimming left V 0 bases short and J 5 bases short, with 14 bases between. Germline CDR1 is ENHRY and CDR2 is SYGVKD.

This material consisted of unsorted PBMCs, taken around 1.7 years before starting antiretroviral therapy. This clonotype was sampled from a woman aged 40 to 55 with HIV. This chain uses TRBV10-3 with TRBJ2-7; D ambiguous. CDR3 protein: CAISESVDPLHEQYF. CDR3 nucleotides: TGTGCCATCAGTGAGTCAGTAGATCCCCTTCACGAGCAGTACTTC.